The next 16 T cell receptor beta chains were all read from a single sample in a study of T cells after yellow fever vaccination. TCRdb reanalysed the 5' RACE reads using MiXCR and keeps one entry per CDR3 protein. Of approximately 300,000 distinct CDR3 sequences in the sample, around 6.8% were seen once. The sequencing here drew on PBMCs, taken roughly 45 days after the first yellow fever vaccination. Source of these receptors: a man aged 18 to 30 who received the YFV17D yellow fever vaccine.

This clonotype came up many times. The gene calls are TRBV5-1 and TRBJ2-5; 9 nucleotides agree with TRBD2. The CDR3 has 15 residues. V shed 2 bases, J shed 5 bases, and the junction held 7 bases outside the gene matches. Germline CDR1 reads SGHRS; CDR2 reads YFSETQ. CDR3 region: CASSFSASGAETQYF. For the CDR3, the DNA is TGCGCCAGCAGCTTCAGTGCTAGCGGGGCGGAGACCCAGTACTTC.

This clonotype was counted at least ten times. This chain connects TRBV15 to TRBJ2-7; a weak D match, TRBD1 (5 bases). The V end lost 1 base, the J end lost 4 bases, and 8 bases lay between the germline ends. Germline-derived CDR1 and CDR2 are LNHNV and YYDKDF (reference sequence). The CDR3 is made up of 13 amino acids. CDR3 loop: CATSRAPGYEQYV. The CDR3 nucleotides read TGTGCCACCAGCAGAGCCCCAGGGTACGAGCAGTACGTC.

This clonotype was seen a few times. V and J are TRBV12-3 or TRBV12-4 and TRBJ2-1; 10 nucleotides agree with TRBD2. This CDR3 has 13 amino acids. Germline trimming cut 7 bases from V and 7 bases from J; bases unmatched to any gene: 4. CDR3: CASTPTSGNEQFF. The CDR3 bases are TGTGCCAGCACCCCGACTAGCGGGAATGAGCAGTTCTTC.

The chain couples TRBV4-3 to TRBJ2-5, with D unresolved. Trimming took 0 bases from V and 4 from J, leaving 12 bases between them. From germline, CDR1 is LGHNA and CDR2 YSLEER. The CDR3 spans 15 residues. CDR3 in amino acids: CASSQEKGRRETQYF. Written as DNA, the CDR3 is TGCGCCAGCAGCCAAGAAAAGGGTAGGAGAGAGACCCAGTACTTC.

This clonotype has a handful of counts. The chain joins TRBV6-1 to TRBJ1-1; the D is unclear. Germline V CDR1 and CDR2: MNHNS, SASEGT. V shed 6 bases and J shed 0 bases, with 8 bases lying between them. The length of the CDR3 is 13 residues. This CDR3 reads CASRRTMNTEAFF. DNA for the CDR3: TGTGCCAGCAGACGCACTATGAACACTGAAGCTTTCTTT.

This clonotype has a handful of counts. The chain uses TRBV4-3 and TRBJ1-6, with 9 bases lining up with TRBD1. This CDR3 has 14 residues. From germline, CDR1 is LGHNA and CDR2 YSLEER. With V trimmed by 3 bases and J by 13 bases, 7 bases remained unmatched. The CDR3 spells CASSHGTGSFPLHF. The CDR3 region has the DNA TGCGCCAGCAGCCACGGGACAGGGTCTTTCCCCCTCCACTTT.

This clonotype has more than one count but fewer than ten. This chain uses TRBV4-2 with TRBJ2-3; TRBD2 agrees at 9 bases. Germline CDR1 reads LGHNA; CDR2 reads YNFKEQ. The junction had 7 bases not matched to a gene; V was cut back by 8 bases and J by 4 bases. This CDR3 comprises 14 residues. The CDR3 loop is CASSRGTSSDTQYF. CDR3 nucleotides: TGTGCCAGCTCCCGGGGGACTAGCTCAGATACGCAGTATTTT.

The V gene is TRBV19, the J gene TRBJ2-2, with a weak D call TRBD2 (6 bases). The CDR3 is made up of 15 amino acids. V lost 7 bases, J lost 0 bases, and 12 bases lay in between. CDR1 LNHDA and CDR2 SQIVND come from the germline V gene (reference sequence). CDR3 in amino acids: CASIASDANTGELFF. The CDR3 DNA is TGTGCCAGTATAGCTAGCGATGCGAACACCGGGGAGCTGTTTTTT.

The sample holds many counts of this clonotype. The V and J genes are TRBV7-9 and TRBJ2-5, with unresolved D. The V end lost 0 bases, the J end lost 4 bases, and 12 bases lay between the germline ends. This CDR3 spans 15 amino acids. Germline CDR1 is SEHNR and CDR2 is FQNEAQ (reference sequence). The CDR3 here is CASSLARAGRETQYF. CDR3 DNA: TGTGCCAGCAGCTTAGCGCGCGCAGGCAGAGAGACCCAGTACTTC.

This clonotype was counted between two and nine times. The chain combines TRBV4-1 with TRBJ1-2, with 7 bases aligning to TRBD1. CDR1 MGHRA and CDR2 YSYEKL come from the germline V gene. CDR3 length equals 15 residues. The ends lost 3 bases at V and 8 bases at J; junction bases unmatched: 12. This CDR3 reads CASSQGDRATSGYTF. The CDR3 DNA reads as TGCGCCAGCAGCCAGGGGGACAGAGCAACATCGGGCTACACCTTC.

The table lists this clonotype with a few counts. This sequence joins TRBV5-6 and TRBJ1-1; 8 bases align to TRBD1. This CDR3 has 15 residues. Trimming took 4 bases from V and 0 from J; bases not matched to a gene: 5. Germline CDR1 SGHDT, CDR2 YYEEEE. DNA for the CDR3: TGTGCCAGCAGCACCCCGACAGGGGTGAACACTGAAGCTTTCTTT. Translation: CASSTPTGVNTEAFF.

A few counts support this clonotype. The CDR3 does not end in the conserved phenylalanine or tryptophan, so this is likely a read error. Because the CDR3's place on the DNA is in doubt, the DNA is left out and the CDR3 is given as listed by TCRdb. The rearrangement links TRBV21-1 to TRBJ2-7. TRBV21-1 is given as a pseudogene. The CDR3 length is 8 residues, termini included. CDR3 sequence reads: CASSKTGI.

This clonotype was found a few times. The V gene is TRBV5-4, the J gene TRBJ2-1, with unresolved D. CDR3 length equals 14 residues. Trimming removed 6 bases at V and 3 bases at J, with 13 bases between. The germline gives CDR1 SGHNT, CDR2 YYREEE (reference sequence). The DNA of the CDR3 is TGTGCCAGCACCCCCCGTGGGGACTACAATGAGCAGTTCTTC. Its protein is CASTPRGDYNEQFF.

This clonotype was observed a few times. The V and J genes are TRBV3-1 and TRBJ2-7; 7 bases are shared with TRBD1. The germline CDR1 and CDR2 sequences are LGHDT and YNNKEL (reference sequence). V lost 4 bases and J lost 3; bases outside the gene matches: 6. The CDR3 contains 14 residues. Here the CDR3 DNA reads TGTGCCAGCAGCCTAACCGGGACAGACTACGAGCAGTACTTC. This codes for CASSLTGTDYEQYF.

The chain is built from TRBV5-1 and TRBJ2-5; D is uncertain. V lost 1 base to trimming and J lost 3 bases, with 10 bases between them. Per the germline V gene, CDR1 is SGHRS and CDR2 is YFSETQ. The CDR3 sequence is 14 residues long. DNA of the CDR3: TGCGCCAGCAGCTTGTTTTCAGCCAAAGAGACCCAGTACTTC. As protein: CASSLFSAKETQYF.

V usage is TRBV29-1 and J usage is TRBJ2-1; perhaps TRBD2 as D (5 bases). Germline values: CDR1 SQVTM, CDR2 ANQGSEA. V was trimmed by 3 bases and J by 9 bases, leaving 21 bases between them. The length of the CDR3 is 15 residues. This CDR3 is CSVEMEVSGRGEQFF. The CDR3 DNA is TGCAGCGTTGAGATGGAAGTCTCGGGGAGAGGTGAGCAGTTCTTC.